The sequence of this T cell receptor beta chain was determined in a study of blood T cells in healthy people across ages. Notes on the study in general: Leaving the PBMCs unsorted stopped any conclusive comparison of naive versus antigen-experienced cells. TCR beta diversity was tightly associated with the proportion of naive T cells.

Of note for this clonotype: The antigen is unknown.

The total RNA that was extracted per sample amounted to at least 5 micrograms. The authors ran a second PCR of roughly 6 to 12 cycles using a sample-barcoded 5' primer and a J-beta primer mix. TCRdb re-analysed the 5' RACE reads in MiXCR, keeping a single row per CDR3 protein. The table has 1.4 million to 1.5 million distinct CDR3 sequences, roughly 40% seen once. The sequencing input was blood. This sequence was found in a young woman in good health.

The DNA for the CDR3 is TGCAGTGCTAGTTCCGGCTCCCGGAGTGACAATGAGCAGTTCTTC. It is translated as CSASSGSRSDNEQFF. The chain is built from TRBV20-1 and TRBJ2-1; D unclear. V lost 3 bases and J 5 bases, leaving 17 bases between the germline ends. Germline-derived CDR1 and CDR2 are DFQATT and SNEGSKA (reference sequence). CDR3 length: 15 residues.